This T cell receptor (beta chain) was identified in a study of T cell responses to AZD1222 COVID-19 vaccine. Turning to the study itself: Both about-4-week and about-12-week second-dose recipients were combined.

Study results and caveats: All repertoire sampling was performed exclusively after the peak T cell response. White British people made up most donors, females outnumbered males, and clonal diversity was possibly underestimated.

Using immunoSEQ multiplex PCR, the repertoire was profiled, and TCRdb retains in-frame clones only, with some absent. The sample consists of roughly 120,000 clones, approximately 90% of them appearing once. The CDR3 extends over 15 amino acids. V lost 6 bases to trimming and J lost 6 bases; unmatched junction nucleotides: 10. Germline V gene data show CDR1 as MGHRA and CDR2 as YSYEKL. Notes on this clone: The antigen remains unidentified.

The source is an adult in good health. Source: peripheral blood, taken on day 0 of AZD1222 vaccination. J is TRBJ1-4 and V is TRBV4-1; 7 nucleotides align to TRBD1. CDR3: CASSKTGTVDEKLFF. The CDR3 DNA is TGCGCCAGCAGTAAAACCGGGACAGTGGATGAAAAACTGTTTTTT.